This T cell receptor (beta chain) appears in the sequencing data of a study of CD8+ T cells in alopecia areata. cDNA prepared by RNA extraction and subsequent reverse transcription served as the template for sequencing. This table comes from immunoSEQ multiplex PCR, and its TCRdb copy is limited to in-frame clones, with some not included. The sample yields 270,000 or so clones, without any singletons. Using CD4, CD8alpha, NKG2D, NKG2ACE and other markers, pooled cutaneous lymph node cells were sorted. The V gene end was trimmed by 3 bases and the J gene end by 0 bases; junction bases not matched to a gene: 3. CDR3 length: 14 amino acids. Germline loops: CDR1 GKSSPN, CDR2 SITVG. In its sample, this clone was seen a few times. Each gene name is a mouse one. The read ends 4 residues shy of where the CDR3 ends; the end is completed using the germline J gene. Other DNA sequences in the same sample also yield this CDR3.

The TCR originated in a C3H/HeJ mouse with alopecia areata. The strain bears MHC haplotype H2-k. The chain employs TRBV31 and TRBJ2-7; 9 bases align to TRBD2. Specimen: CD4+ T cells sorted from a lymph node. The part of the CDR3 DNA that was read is TGTGCCTGGAGCCTGGGGGGGAGCTCCTAT. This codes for CAWSLGGSSY. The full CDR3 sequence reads CAWSLGGSSYEQYF.